This T cell receptor (beta chain) was retrieved from a study of T cell repertoires in cytomegalovirus infection. Study-level background: Public TCR beta signatures provided an indication of both CMV infection and a matching HLA type. The study's findings and limits: The response measured ex vivo was dominated by TCR beta clonotypes (HLA-C-restricted and CMV-specific). Identification of carriers of CMV plus the relevant HLA was performed using cumulative public TCR beta family frequency.

This clonotype has a handful of counts. Its antigen remains unknown. MiXCR, applied by TCRdb to the reads, yields one record per CDR3 protein. The sample has 650,000 to 850,000 distinct CDR3 sequences; 25% to 35% are singletons. Trimming took off 3 bases at V and 4 bases at J, with 14 bases between the two ends. The germline V gene encodes CDR1 SGHKS and CDR2 YYEKEE (reference sequence). CDR3 length equals 15 residues. This TCR was recovered from a human donor in good health (CMV status not recorded). Some clones in this sample may be carry-over from other donors' samples. The V gene is TRBV5-5, the J gene TRBJ2-1; the D gene is possibly TRBD2 (6 bases). The material sequenced was cultured CD8+ T cells from PBMCs, taken from culture after CMV antigen stimulation. The CDR3 sequence: CASSSTSLGYNEQFF. CDR3 coding DNA: TGTGCCAGCAGCTCGACTAGTCTGGGGTACAATGAGCAGTTCTTC.